Sequencing of this TCR beta chain was carried out in a study of blood T cell repertoires in COVID-19. Study-wide context: Some COVID-19 samples were acute and others convalescent; all came from the United States, Italy and Spain. Nucleic acid was either cDNA or gDNA, and it came from T cells, B-cell-depleted T cells, or PBMCs.

The CDR3 sequence is 14 residues long. CDR1 and CDR2 (germline): SGHTA, FQGNSA. J was trimmed by 2 bases and V by 6 bases; bases with no gene match: 4. This table comes from immunoSEQ multiplex PCR, and its TCRdb copy is limited to in-frame clones, with some not included. Seen here are under 250,000 clones, around four fifths observed once, and the top ten hold about 4.8%. The sequence came from a woman between 70 and 85 years old with COVID-19, enrolled during active disease. The genes are TRBV7-2 and TRBJ1-5; the match to TRBD1 covers 7 bases. The specimen sequenced was peripheral blood. This CDR3 is CASSSGQGNQPQHF. Here the CDR3 DNA reads TGTGCCAGCAGTTCTGGACAGGGCAATCAGCCCCAGCATTTT. Full variable domain (rest looked up from reference TRBV7-2 and TRBJ1-5): GAGVSQSPSNKVTEKGKDVELRCDPISGHTALYWYRQSLGQGLEFLIYFQGNSAPDKSGLPSDRFSAERTGGSVSTLTIQRTQQEDSAVYLCASSSGQGNQPQHFGDGTRLSIL.